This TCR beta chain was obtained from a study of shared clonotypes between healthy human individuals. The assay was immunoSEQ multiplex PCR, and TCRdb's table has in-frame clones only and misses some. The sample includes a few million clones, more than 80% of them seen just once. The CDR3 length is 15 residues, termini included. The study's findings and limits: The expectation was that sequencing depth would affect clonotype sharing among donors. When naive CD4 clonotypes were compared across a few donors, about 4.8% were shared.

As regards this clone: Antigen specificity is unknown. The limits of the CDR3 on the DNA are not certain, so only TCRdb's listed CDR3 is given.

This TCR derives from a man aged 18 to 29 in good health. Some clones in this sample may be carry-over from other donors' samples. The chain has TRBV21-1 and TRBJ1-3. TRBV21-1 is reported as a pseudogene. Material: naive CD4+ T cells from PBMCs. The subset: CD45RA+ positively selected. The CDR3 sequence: CASRFIWGPGNTIYF.